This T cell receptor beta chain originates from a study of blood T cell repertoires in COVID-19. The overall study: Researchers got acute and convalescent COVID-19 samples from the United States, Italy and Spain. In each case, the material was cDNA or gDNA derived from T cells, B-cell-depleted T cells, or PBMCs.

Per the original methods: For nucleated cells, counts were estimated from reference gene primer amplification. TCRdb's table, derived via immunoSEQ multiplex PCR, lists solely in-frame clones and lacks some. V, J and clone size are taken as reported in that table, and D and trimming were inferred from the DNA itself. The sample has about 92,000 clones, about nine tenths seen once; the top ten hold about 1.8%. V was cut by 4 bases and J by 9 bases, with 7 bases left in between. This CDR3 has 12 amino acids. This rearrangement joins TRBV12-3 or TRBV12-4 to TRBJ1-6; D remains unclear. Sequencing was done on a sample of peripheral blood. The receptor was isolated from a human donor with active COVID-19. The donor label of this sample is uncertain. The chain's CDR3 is CASSSFGSPLHF. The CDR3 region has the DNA TGTGCCAGCAGTTCGTTCGGTTCACCCCTCCACTTT.